The 24 T cell receptor beta chains below come from one sample, sequenced in a study of blood T cell repertoires in COVID-19. Libraries were prepared by immunoSEQ multiplex PCR; TCRdb keeps only in-frame clonotypes and omits some of them. The table shows about 120,000 clones, with around four fifths occurring only once. The source material was peripheral blood. These receptors came from a man aged 60-69 years with acute or convalescent COVID-19.

The V and J genes are TRBV6-2 or TRBV6-3 and TRBJ1-2, with 7 positions matching TRBD1. J gave up 5 bases and V 4 bases, and 7 bases lay outside the gene matches. Germline values: CDR1 MNHEY, CDR2 SVGEGT. The CDR3 extends over 14 amino acids. CDR3: CASSFEGAGYGYTF. The CDR3 bases are TGTGCCAGCAGTTTCGAGGGGGCGGGATATGGCTACACCTTC.

Worth noting for this clone: One end of the junction fails to match germline, which may point to a read error. The sample contains more than one DNA sequence encoding this CDR3. This chain connects TRBV6-5 to TRBJ1-1, with D tentatively TRBD1 (5 bases). In germline, CDR1 is MNHEY, CDR2 SVGAGI. The CDR3 has 11 residues. CDR3 loop: CASSYGTEAFF. The CDR3 bases are TGTGCCAGCAGTTACGGGACTGAGGCTTTCTTT.

The rearrangement links TRBV6-5 to TRBJ1-2; D perhaps matches TRBD1 (6 bases). CDR3 length: 14 residues. Trimming cost V 10 bases and J 4 bases, with 19 bases left between them. CDR1 is MNHEY, CDR2 SVGAGI, per germline. For the CDR3, the DNA is TGTGCCACCCTGGAGGCGTCAGGGGCCTATGGCTACACCTTC. Amino acid sequence: CATLEASGAYGYTF.

This clone showed up just once. The chain is built from TRBV28 and TRBJ1-2; D is undetermined. Looked up from germline, CDR1 is MDHEN and CDR2 is SYDVKM. The CDR3 runs 13 residues. The V end was cut by 6 bases, the J end by 0 bases, with 8 bases between. The CDR3 reads CASRMGANYGYTF. DNA of the CDR3: TGTGCCAGCAGGATGGGAGCTAACTATGGCTACACCTTC.

This clone was detected once. The chain has TRBV7-3 and TRBJ1-2; maybe TRBD1 (5 bases). The CDR3 consists of 13 residues. The V and J ends lost 1 base and 8 bases respectively, with 11 bases between them. Germline-derived CDR1 and CDR2 are SGHTA and FQGTGA. CDR3 residues: CASSLMGGDGYTF. CDR3 DNA sequence: TGTGCCAGCAGCTTAATGGGGGGTGACGGCTACACCTTC.

This clone came up a few times. As DNA, the CDR3 is TGTGCCACTGGACTAGCAGAAGAGACCCAGTACTTC. It translates to CATGLAEETQYF. The rearrangement links TRBV15 to TRBJ2-5; TRBD2 aligns across 8 bases. Trimming removed 9 bases from V and 3 bases from J; junction bases left unmatched: 3. Germline CDR1 is LNHNV and CDR2 is YYDKDF (reference sequence). CDR3 length: 12 amino acids.

The chain combines TRBV5-1 with TRBJ1-6; 9 nucleotides line up with TRBD1. V lost 4 bases and J lost 10; bases outside the gene matches: 6. CDR1 SGHRS and CDR2 YFSETQ come from the germline V gene. There are 14 residues in the CDR3. In nucleotides, the CDR3 is TGCGCCAGCAGCCCCGGGACAGGGAGGTCACCCCTCCACTTT. It translates to CASSPGTGRSPLHF.

J is TRBJ1-2 and V is TRBV6-5; 9 bases are a match to TRBD1. Germline trimming cut 5 bases from V and 4 bases from J; bases unmatched to any gene: 2. The CDR3 contains 13 residues. Germline CDR1 MNHEY, CDR2 SVGAGI. DNA of the CDR3: TGTGCCAGCAGTACGACAGGGGGCTATGGCTACACCTTC. It codes for CASSTTGGYGYTF.

The chain combines TRBV27 with TRBJ1-1; 9 bases are shared with TRBD1. The V gene end was trimmed by 5 bases and the J gene end by 4 bases; junction bases not matched to a gene: 11. Germline V gene data show CDR1 as MNHEY and CDR2 as SMNVEV (reference sequence). CDR3 length: 16 amino acids. CDR3 sequence reads: CASSPLGQGGATEAFF. The CDR3 DNA follows: TGTGCCAGCAGTCCGTTGGGACAGGGAGGGGCCACTGAAGCTTTCTTT.

The chain carries TRBV30 and TRBJ1-2, with a possible D match to TRBD1 (5 bases). Trimming took off 3 bases at V and 1 base at J, with 6 bases between the two ends. Germline V lookup: CDR1 GTSNPN, CDR2 SVGIG (reference sequence). There are 12 residues in the CDR3. CDR3 DNA sequence: TGTGCCTGGAGAGGGGATAACTATGGCTACACCTTC. Its protein is CAWRGDNYGYTF. Looking up the rest from reference TRBV30 and TRBJ1-2 gives the full variable domain: SQTIHQWPATLVQPVGSPLSLECTVEGTSNPNLYWYRQAAGRGLQLLFYSVGIGQISSEVPQNLSASRPQDRQFILSSKKLLLSDSGFYLCAWRGDNYGYTFGSGTRLTVV.

This clone showed up just once. The chain recombines TRBV7-2 with TRBJ2-2, with 9 bases aligning to TRBD2. The V gene's germline CDR1 is SGHTA and CDR2 FQGNSA. This CDR3 comprises 16 residues. V lost 5 bases, J lost 7 bases, and 11 bases stayed unmatched. The CDR3 region is CASSLRWASGDGELFF. CDR3 sequence (DNA): TGTGCCAGCAGCCTTAGGTGGGCTAGCGGGGACGGGGAGCTGTTTTTT.

This clone has a handful of counts. The chain uses TRBV2 and TRBJ1-2; D is ambiguous. CDR3 size: 13 residues. V shed 5 bases and J shed 9 bases, with 16 bases lying between them. Germline CDR1 SNHLY, CDR2 FYNNEI. The DNA of the CDR3 is TGTGCCAGCAGTCCGGGAAGAGAACAGCGCTACACCTTC. It encodes CASSPGREQRYTF.

This clone was recorded a few times. In DNA form, the CDR3 reads TGTGCCAGCAGTTCTCTCGGGGGGGGCACTGAAGCTTTCTTT. It is translated as CASSSLGGGTEAFF. This chain joins TRBV28 and TRBJ1-1, with TRBD1 as a possible D gene (5 bases). V lost 4 bases and J lost 4, with 13 bases in between. The germline V gene has CDR1 MDHEN and CDR2 SYDVKM. This CDR3 contains 14 residues.

V is TRBV18 and J is TRBJ1-1, with TRBD1 as a possible D gene (6 bases). The ends were cut back, 6 bases at V and 1 base at J, with 24 bases in the middle. This CDR3 contains 18 residues. Germline CDR1 KGHSH, CDR2 LQKENI. The CDR3 coding sequence is TGTGCCAGCTCGCCCTCCACAGGGCTAATCCCCCGGAACACTGAAGCTTTCTTT. It yields the protein CASSPSTGLIPRNTEAFF.

The gene calls are TRBV11-2 and TRBJ1-1; 7 nucleotides agree with TRBD1. Germline assignment: CDR1 SGHAT and CDR2 FQNNGV. The CDR3 has 19 amino acids. V lost 2 bases and J lost 0; bases outside the gene matches: 15. CDR3 sequence (DNA): TGTGCCAGCAGCTTATTTCCCCCGGGCAGGGGGTTAATGAACACTGAAGCTTTCTTT. Amino acid sequence: CASSLFPPGRGLMNTEAFF.

This clone came up a few times. CDR3 coding DNA: TGTGCCAGCAGCTCGGACAGCTGGTATGGCTACACCTTC. The encoded protein is CASSSDSWYGYTF. V is TRBV9 and J is TRBJ1-2; TRBD1 might be the D (6 bases). Germline loops: CDR1 SGDLS, CDR2 YYNGEE. The CDR3 contains 13 residues. Trimming pared 4 bases from V and 5 bases from J, leaving 12 bases between. Using reference TRBV9 and TRBJ1-2 for the parts outside the CDR3, the full variable domain is DSGVTQTPKHLITATGQRVTLRCSPRSGDLSVYWYQQSLDQGLQFLIQYYNGEERAKGNILERFSAQQFPDLHSELNLSSLELGDSALYFCASSSDSWYGYTFGSGTRLTVV.

The CDR3 DNA sequence: TGCAGTGCTAGTTCTAGCGGGAGAACCTACAATGAGCAGTTCTTC. The encoded protein is CSASSSGRTYNEQFF. The chain is built from TRBV20-1 and TRBJ2-1; 10 nucleotides align to TRBD2. There are 15 residues in the CDR3. Germline CDR1 and CDR2: DFQATT and SNEGSKA (reference sequence). V was clipped by 3 bases and J by 2 bases; unmatched bases: 4.

The chain employs TRBV2 and TRBJ1-6; no firm D call. Germline V gives CDR1 SNHLY, CDR2 FYNNEI. V gave up 1 base and J gave up 0 bases, with 10 bases separating them. This CDR3 comprises 17 residues. CDR3 in amino acids: CASSEVSGFSYNSPLHF. In DNA form, the CDR3 reads TGTGCCAGCAGTGAAGTTTCCGGGTTCTCCTATAATTCACCCCTCCACTTT.

The gene calls are TRBV2 and TRBJ1-1, with TRBD1 matching over 8 bases. The junction had 1 base not matched to a gene; V was cut back by 6 bases and J by 1 base. Germline CDR1 SNHLY, CDR2 FYNNEI. The CDR3 consists of 13 residues. CDR3 residues: CASSRGRNTEAFF. The CDR3 DNA sequence: TGTGCCAGCAGCAGGGGGCGGAACACTGAAGCTTTCTTT.

The chain links TRBV25-1 to TRBJ2-3; TRBD2 aligns across 13 bases. The CDR3 sequence is 15 residues long. With V trimmed by 5 bases and J by 7 bases, 6 bases remained unmatched. In germline, CDR1 is MGHDK, CDR2 SYGVNS. The CDR3 sequence is CASSRTSGGLNTQYF. DNA of the CDR3: TGTGCCAGCAGTCGGACTAGCGGGGGTTTGAATACGCAGTATTTT.

The gene calls are TRBV24-1 and TRBJ2-1; 9 nucleotides match TRBD1. The CDR3 extends over 16 amino acids. The germline V gene has CDR1 KGHDR and CDR2 SFDVKD. V dropped 5 bases and J dropped 3; count of bases not matched to a gene: 7. This CDR3 is CATSGNRGLFYNEQFF. CDR3 sequence (DNA): TGTGCCACCAGTGGTAACAGGGGGCTCTTCTACAATGAGCAGTTCTTC.

The chain links TRBV3-1 (or the pseudogene TRBV3-2) to TRBJ1-1, with 7 bases fitting TRBD1. Germline loops: CDR1 LGHDT, CDR2 YNNKEL (reference sequence). Trimming took 5 bases from V and 4 from J; bases not matched to a gene: 10. The CDR3 runs 15 residues. CDR3 residues: CASSAIGTVGTEAFF. CDR3 nucleotide sequence: TGTGCCAGCAGCGCGATTGGGACAGTAGGCACTGAAGCTTTCTTT.

This rearrangement joins TRBV9 to TRBJ2-3; possibly TRBD1 for D (5 bases). Looked up from germline, CDR1 is SGDLS and CDR2 is YYNGEE. Trimming removed 2 bases from V and 0 bases from J, with 10 bases in between. The CDR3 has 15 residues. CDR3 DNA sequence: TGTGCCAGCAGCGTCTCTAGGGGTAGCACAGATACGCAGTATTTT. This encodes CASSVSRGSTDTQYF.

The chain joins TRBV16 to TRBJ1-6, with 7 bases identical to TRBD1. The germline gives CDR1 KGHSY, CDR2 FQNENV. V lost 7 bases and J lost 9; bases outside the gene matches: 9. The CDR3 totals 14 residues. DNA for the CDR3: TGTGCCAGCACCTACCAGGGGGTTGGTTCACCCCTCCACTTT. Protein product: CASTYQGVGSPLHF.